This entry is about one TCR beta chain. This CDR3 has 13 amino acids. Germline CDR1 LNHNV, CDR2 YYDKDF (reference sequence). V was pared by 1 base and J by 7 bases, with 10 bases between. This entry belongs to a study of blood T cell repertoires in COVID-19. The wider study: The origin of the acute and convalescent COVID-19 samples was the United States, Italy and Spain.

Clones were sequenced by immunoSEQ multiplex PCR, and TCRdb holds only the in-frame ones, with some missing. The sample shows approximately 210,000 clones, roughly 82% of them seen only once. The sequencing sample was made of PBMCs or T cells enriched from blood (not recorded which). This TCR came from a man aged 35-49 years who had recovered from COVID-19. This rearrangement joins TRBV15 to TRBJ1-1; D is possibly TRBD1 (6 bases). The CDR3 is CATSRVQGHEAFF. CDR3 coding DNA: TGTGCCACCAGCAGAGTACAGGGCCATGAAGCTTTCTTT.